This T cell receptor beta chain appears in the sequencing data of a study of T-cell reconstitution after alpha-beta-depleted transplantation in children. The CDR3 extends over 15 amino acids. Losses at the gene ends were 5 bases for V and 5 bases for J; bases not matched to a gene: 6. Library preparation (for TCRbeta) was performed with unique molecular identifiers. MiXCR, applied by TCRdb to the PCR reads, yields one record per CDR3 protein. The sample has around 200,000 distinct CDR3 sequences, under 8.5% seen once. This clonotype was recorded many times. Sequenced here: PBMCs, mostly from graft donor cells, sampled 360 days after TCRalphabeta/CD19-depleted stem cell transplant. The source of this sequence is a male patient aged 2 to 10 who had a stem cell transplant for acute myeloid leukemia, so the T cells may come from the graft donor. This rearrangement joins TRBV12-3 or TRBV12-4 to TRBJ2-5; 12 bases align to TRBD2. Here the CDR3 DNA reads TGTGCCAGCAGTAAAGGACTAGCGGGAAGGGAGACCCAGTACTTC. As protein: CASSKGLAGRETQYF.